Listed below are T cell receptor beta chains from one sample, sequenced in a study of T-cell reconstitution after alpha-beta-depleted transplantation in children. From the PCR reads, TCRdb called clonotypes with MiXCR, one entry per CDR3 protein. Here the sample spans some 840,000 distinct CDR3 sequences, around 17% being singletons. Material: PBMCs, mostly from graft donor cells, obtained 360 days after TCRalphabeta/CD19-depleted stem cell transplant. The receptor set was obtained from a male patient younger than 18 who had a stem cell transplant for acute lymphoblastic leukemia, so the T cells may come from the graft donor. CDR3s include the opening cysteine and the closing phenylalanine or tryptophan. A D gene is named only where the DNA matches it firmly. The size entry is marked missing in some rows and otherwise reads once, few, many or a size class.

TRBD2,few,TRBJ2-1,TRBV25-1,TGTGCCAGCAGTGAGGTGGGAGGGCCGACCTACAATGAGCAGTTCTTC,CASSEVGGPTYNEQFF
TRBD1,few,TRBJ2-7,TRBV23-1,TGCGCCAGCAGTCAGGACTCCGGGACAGGGTTCTCCTACGAGCAGTACTTC,CASSQDSGTGFSYEQYF
-,many,TRBJ2-1,TRBV27,TGTGCCAGCAGAAGGCCGACTTCTCCCACCTACAATGAGCAGTTCTTC,CASRRPTSPTYNEQFF
TRBD1,-,TRBJ1-1,TRBV18,TGTGCCAGCTCACTCCTGGGACAGGGACTGAACACTGAAGCTTTCTTT,CASSLLGQGLNTEAFF
TRBD2,-,TRBJ2-3,TRBV7-9,TGTGCCAGCAGCGACCGCGTCGGGAGGGGTGCGGATACGCAGTATTTT,CASSDRVGRGADTQYF
TRBD2,-,TRBJ2-3,TRBV15,TGTGCCACCAGCAGGAAAAAGCGGGAGATCACAGATACGCAGTATTTT,CATSRKKREITDTQYF
-,few,TRBJ2-5,TRBV5-1,TGCGCCAGCAGCTTGAAGTATACGGTGGGTCGGCTGGAGACCCAGTACTTC,CASSLKYTVGRLETQYF
TRBD2,few,TRBJ2-1,TRBV7-2,TGTGCCAGCAGCTCCGGGGTGGGACTAGAGTACAATGAGCAGTTCTTC,CASSSGVGLEYNEQFF
TRBD2,many,TRBJ2-7,TRBV3-1,TGTGCCAGCAGCCCCAGGACTAGCGGAACCTACGAGCAGTACTTC,CASSPRTSGTYEQYF
-,many,TRBJ2-3,TRBV27,TGTGCCAGCAGTTTTGTTTCTGGGAGAGATACGCAGTATTTT,CASSFVSGRDTQYF
TRBD2,few,TRBJ2-3,TRBV20-1,TGCAGTGCTAGGGGGAGGGGTACGCAGTATTTT,CSARGRGTQYF
TRBD2,-,TRBJ2-1,TRBV10-3,TGTGCCATCAGCGAGACTAGCGGGATTCGGGAGCAGTTCTTC,CAISETSGIREQFF
TRBD1,few,TRBJ2-1,TRBV6-1,TGTGCCAGCAGTAGAAGGCGACAGGGCTATTACAATGAGCAGTTCTTC,CASSRRRQGYYNEQFF
TRBD1,many,TRBJ2-5,TRBV12-3/TRBV12-4,TGTGCCAGCAGTTCCCAAAGGACAGGGTGGAAAGAGACCCAGTACTTC,CASSSQRTGWKETQYF
-,few,TRBJ2-7,TRBV4-1,TGCGCCAGCAGCCAAGTTGCATTCTACGAGCAGTACTTC,CASSQVAFYEQYF
-,few,TRBJ2-1,TRBV4-1,TGCGCCAGCAGCCAAAGACAGAATTACCCCTACAATGAGCAGTTCTTC,CASSQRQNYPYNEQFF
TRBD2,few,TRBJ2-3,TRBV12-3/TRBV12-4,TGTGCCAGCAGCACCCGCGCAGCGGGAGACACACCAGATACGCAGTATTTT,CASSTRAAGDTPDTQYF
-,-,TRBJ2-1,TRBV5-1,TGCGCCAGCAGCTTGGACCGCGTTTTAGGCAATGAGCAGTTCTTC,CASSLDRVLGNEQFF
TRBD2,few,TRBJ2-5,TRBV12-3/TRBV12-4,TGTGCCAGCAGTTTCTCGACTAGCGGGCAAGAGACCCAGTACTTC,CASSFSTSGQETQYF
TRBD1,-,TRBJ1-1,TRBV27,TGTGCCAGCTTGCAGGGGGTAGGAACTGAAGCTTTCTTT,CASLQGVGTEAFF
-,many,TRBJ2-1,TRBV4-1,TGCGCCAGCAGCCAAGATTCCCAAGCGACCGCCTACAATGAGCAGTTCTTC,CASSQDSQATAYNEQFF
-,many,TRBJ2-1,TRBV5-1,TGCGCCAGCAGCTTTCTAGGGCGGGAAATAATAGATGAGCAGTTCTTC,CASSFLGREIIDEQFF
-,-,TRBJ2-1,TRBV6-5,TGTGCCAGCAGTTTCGGACGGATGAAGCAGTTCTTC,CASSFGRMKQFF
-,few,TRBJ1-6,TRBV7-9,TGTGCCAGCAGCCTCCAAAGGGCGACGGAACATTCACCCCTCCACTTT,CASSLQRATEHSPLHF
-,-,TRBJ2-2,TRBV15,TGTGCCACCAGCAGAGGAGGTTGGAGGGGGCGGGCCGGGGAGCTGTTTTTT,CATSRGGWRGRAGELFF
TRBD2,-,TRBJ2-3,TRBV5-1,TGCGCCAGCAGCTTGCGGGGGGAGTATACGCAGTATTTT,CASSLRGEYTQYF
TRBD1,-,TRBJ2-1,TRBV11-2,TGTGCCAGCAGCTTAGAACCAGGGGGAGAGCAGTTCTTC,CASSLEPGGEQFF
-,few,TRBJ2-1,TRBV5-1,TGCGCCAGCAGCCTTCGCGAGTCGGACTACAATGAGCAGTTCTTC,CASSLRESDYNEQFF
-,-,TRBJ2-2,TRBV7-9,TGTGCCAGCAGCTTCTTGACTAGTGCCTCTAACACCGGGGAGCTGTTTTTT,CASSFLTSASNTGELFF
-,-,TRBJ2-1,TRBV20-1,TGCAGTGCTAGACCTCGGCTAGCGCTGTATGAGCAGTTCTTC,CSARPRLALYEQFF
-,-,TRBJ2-7,TRBV21-1,TGTGCCAGCAGCAAAGCAAAAGAGCAGTACTTC,CASSKAKEQYF
-,few,TRBJ1-2,TRBV10-3,TGTGCCATCAGCAAGGACGCCGTTTATGGCTACACCTTC,CAISKDAVYGYTF
-,-,TRBJ2-5,TRBV5-1,TGCGCCAGCAGCCCGAGTACAGGGTCGAAGACCCAGTACTTC,CASSPSTGSKTQYF
-,many,TRBJ2-4,TRBV12-3/TRBV12-4,TGTGCCAGCAGTTCCGCCGACGGGGTAGCCAAAAACATTCAGTACTTC,CASSSADGVAKNIQYF
TRBD2,few,TRBJ2-7,TRBV2,TGTGCCAGCAGTCCCCGGACTAGCGGTTACTACGAGCAGTACTTC,CASSPRTSGYYEQYF
-,few,TRBJ2-5,TRBV20-1,TGCAGTGCTAGAGAAATTAGTCCCAAGTTCCGAGAGACCCAGTACTTC,CSAREISPKFRETQYF
TRBD2,few,TRBJ2-7,TRBV5-1,TGCGCCAGCAGCTTGGGCCTAGCGGGAGGGCCCTTAAGATACGAGCAGTACTTC,CASSLGLAGGPLRYEQYF
-,few,TRBJ2-3,TRBV7-9,TGTGCCAGCAACCTACCCACAGATACGCAGTATTTT,CASNLPTDTQYF
-,-,TRBJ1-1,TRBV6-4,TGTGCCAGCAGTGTTCGGGGCGGGAACACTGAAGCTTTCTTT,CASSVRGGNTEAFF
-,-,TRBJ2-5,TRBV5-1,TGCGCCAGCAGCATGCTTCCGGGACGGGAGACCCAGTACTTC,CASSMLPGRETQYF
-,few,TRBJ2-3,TRBV24-1,TGTGCCACCAGTGATCCCCGGACCCGAGTAAAGCAGTATTTT,CATSDPRTRVKQYF
TRBD1,-,TRBJ1-4,TRBV7-6,TGTGCCAGCAGCACCAATATACAGGGGAGTAACAGTGAAAAACTGTTTTTT,CASSTNIQGSNSEKLFF
TRBD1,-,TRBJ2-5,TRBV2,TGTGCCAGCAGTGAGCAGGGGGCTAGGATTGAGACCCAGTACTTC,CASSEQGARIETQYF
-,-,TRBJ2-6,TRBV27,TGTGCCAGCAGTAACCTAGATGCTGGGGCCAACGTCCTGACTTTC,CASSNLDAGANVLTF
-,-,TRBJ1-2,TRBV12-3/TRBV12-4,TGTGCCAGCAGTTTACTGAAAGCAGGGGGCTACACCTTC,CASSLLKAGGYTF
-,few,TRBJ2-7,TRBV9,TGTGCCAGCAGCGACCCGGGGCAGGGAGTATCCTACGAGCAGTACTTC,CASSDPGQGVSYEQYF
-,few,TRBJ1-4,TRBV19,TGTGCCAGTAGTACTCCAGGGCTGAAAAAAATAGCGACTAATGAAAAACTGTTTTTT,CASSTPGLKKIATNEKLFF
-,-,TRBJ2-1,TRBV29-1,TGCAGCGTCCTGTCGCGGTTTGCTCGTCCCTACAATGAGCAGTTCTTC,CSVLSRFARPYNEQFF